One sample yielded the 8 T cell receptor beta chains listed below, sequenced in a study of T cell responses to AZD1222 COVID-19 vaccine. Produced via immunoSEQ multiplex PCR; TCRdb's table is partial and in-frame only. The table lists roughly 160,000 clones, 85% to 95% of them singletons. Here the sequenced sample was peripheral blood, taken on day 0 of AZD1222 vaccination. Receptors were obtained from an adult in good health.

V is TRBV5-4 and J is TRBJ1-4; D is uncertain. The germline V gene has CDR1 SGHNT and CDR2 YYREEE (reference sequence). V lost 4 bases and J lost 8, with 12 bases in between. CDR3 length equals 13 residues. CDR3 residues: CASSPRPREKLFF. CDR3 sequence (DNA): TGTGCCAGCAGCCCACGCCCCAGGGAAAAACTGTTTTTT.

This clone was observed a single time. The chain is built from TRBV3-1 (or the pseudogene TRBV3-2) and TRBJ1-2, with D perhaps TRBD1 (5 bases). The ends were cut back, 1 base at V and 2 bases at J, with 8 bases in the middle. Germline V gene sequence: CDR1 LGHDT, CDR2 YNNKEL (reference sequence). The CDR3 sequence is 14 residues long. CDR3: CASSQVGGNYGYTF. In nucleotides, the CDR3 is TGTGCCAGCAGCCAAGTCGGGGGGAACTATGGCTACACCTTC.

This chain joins TRBV10-3 and TRBJ1-6; D uncertain. Germline lookup yields CDR1 ENHRY and CDR2 SYGVKD. Trimming took 5 bases from V and 4 from J, leaving 9 bases between them. The CDR3 totals 14 residues. CDR3 nucleotide sequence: TGTGCCATCAGTCAGACGGAGTATAATTCACCCCTCCACTTT. Its translation is CAISQTEYNSPLHF.

The chain joins TRBV3-1 (or the pseudogene TRBV3-2) to TRBJ1-6, with D unresolved. Germline V gene data show CDR1 as LGHDT and CDR2 as YNNKEL (reference sequence). The CDR3 is 12 residues long. V was clipped by 3 bases and J by 7 bases, with 4 bases between them. In DNA, the CDR3 is TGTGCCAGCAGCCATCAGAATTCACCCCTCCACTTT. This sequence encodes CASSHQNSPLHF.

This sequence joins TRBV6-1 and TRBJ1-4; D is possibly TRBD1 (6 bases). CDR3 size: 19 residues. From germline, CDR1 is MNHNS and CDR2 SASEGT. V lost 0 bases to trimming and J lost 7 bases, with 24 bases between them. The CDR3 DNA reads TGTGCCAGCAGTGAAGCCCCGAGACAGGCGCCTTCCTTTTTTGAAAAACTGTTTTTT. It yields the protein CASSEAPRQAPSFFEKLFF.

The chain is built from TRBV7-4 and TRBJ2-7; D is ambiguous. The V end was cut by 5 bases, the J end by 9 bases, with 8 bases between. CDR3 length: 10 residues. Germline loops: CDR1 SGHVT, CDR2 SQSDAQ. The CDR3 here is CASSPRLQYF. In DNA, the CDR3 is TGTGCCAGCAGCCCTCGGCTGCAGTACTTC.

The V gene is TRBV28, the J gene TRBJ2-2, with 11 nucleotides matching TRBD1. Germline assignment: CDR1 MDHEN and CDR2 SYDVKM. The junction had 8 bases not matched to a gene; V was cut back by 4 bases and J by 4 bases. This CDR3 has 17 residues. DNA for the CDR3: TGTGCCAGCAGTTACTCCCCGGGACAGGGGGGCACCGGGGAGCTGTTTTTT. It yields the protein CASSYSPGQGGTGELFF. The entire variable domain, with the rest obtained from reference TRBV28 and TRBJ2-2, is as follows: DVKVTQSSRYLVKRTGEKVFLECVQDMDHENMFWYRQDPGLGLRLIYFSYDVKMKEKGDIPEGYSVSREKKERFSLILESASTNQTSMYLCASSYSPGQGGTGELFFGEGSRLTVL.

The chain employs TRBV25-1 and TRBJ1-4; D remains unclear. This CDR3 is 15 amino acids long. The germline V and J ends were trimmed by 5 bases and 7 bases, with 17 bases remaining between them. CDR1 and CDR2 from the germline V gene are MGHDK and SYGVNS. Written as DNA, the CDR3 is TGTGCCAGCAGTCCCCTGGAAGGGATGGGTGAAAAACTGTTTTTT. Its translation is CASSPLEGMGEKLFF.